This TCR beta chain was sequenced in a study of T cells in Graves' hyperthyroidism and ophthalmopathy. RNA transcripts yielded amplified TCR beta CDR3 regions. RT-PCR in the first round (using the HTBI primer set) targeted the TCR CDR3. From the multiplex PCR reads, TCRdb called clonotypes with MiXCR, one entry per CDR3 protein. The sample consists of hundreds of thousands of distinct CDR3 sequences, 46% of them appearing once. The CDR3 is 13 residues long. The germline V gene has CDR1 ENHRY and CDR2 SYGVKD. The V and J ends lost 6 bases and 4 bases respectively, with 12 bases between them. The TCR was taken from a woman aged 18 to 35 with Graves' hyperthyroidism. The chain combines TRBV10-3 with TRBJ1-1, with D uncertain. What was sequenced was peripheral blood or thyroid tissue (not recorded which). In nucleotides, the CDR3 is TGTGCCATCAGACTTAGGGTAACCACTGAAGCTTTCTTT. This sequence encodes CAIRLRVTTEAFF.